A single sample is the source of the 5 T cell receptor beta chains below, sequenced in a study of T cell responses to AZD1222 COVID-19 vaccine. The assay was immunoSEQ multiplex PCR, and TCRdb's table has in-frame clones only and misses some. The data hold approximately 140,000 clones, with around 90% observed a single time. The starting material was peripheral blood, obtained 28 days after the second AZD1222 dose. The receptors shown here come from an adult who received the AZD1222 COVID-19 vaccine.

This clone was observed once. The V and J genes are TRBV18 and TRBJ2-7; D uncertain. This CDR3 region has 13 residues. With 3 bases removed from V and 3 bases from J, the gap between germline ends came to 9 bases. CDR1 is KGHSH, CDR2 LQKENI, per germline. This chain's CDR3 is CASSPGEYYEQYV. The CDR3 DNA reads TGTGCCAGCTCACCTGGTGAATACTACGAGCAGTACGTC.

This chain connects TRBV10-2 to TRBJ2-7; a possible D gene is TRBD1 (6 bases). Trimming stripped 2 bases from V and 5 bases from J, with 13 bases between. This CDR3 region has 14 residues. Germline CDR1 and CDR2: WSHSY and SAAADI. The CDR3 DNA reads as TGCGCCAGCAGTGAGACGCGACAGGCCCACGAGCAGTACTTC. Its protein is CASSETRQAHEQYF.

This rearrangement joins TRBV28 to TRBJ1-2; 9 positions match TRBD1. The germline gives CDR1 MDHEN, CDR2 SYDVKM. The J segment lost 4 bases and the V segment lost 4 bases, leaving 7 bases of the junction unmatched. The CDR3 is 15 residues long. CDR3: CASSSAGTGSYGYTF. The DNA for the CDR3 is TGTGCCAGCAGTTCCGCCGGGACAGGGTCCTATGGCTACACCTTC.

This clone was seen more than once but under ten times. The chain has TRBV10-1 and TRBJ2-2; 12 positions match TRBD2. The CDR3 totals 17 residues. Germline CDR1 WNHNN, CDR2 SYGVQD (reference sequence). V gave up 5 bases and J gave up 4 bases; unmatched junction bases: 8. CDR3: CASSLGLAGSITGELFF. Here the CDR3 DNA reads TGCGCCAGCAGTCTAGGACTAGCGGGATCTATCACCGGGGAGCTGTTTTTT.

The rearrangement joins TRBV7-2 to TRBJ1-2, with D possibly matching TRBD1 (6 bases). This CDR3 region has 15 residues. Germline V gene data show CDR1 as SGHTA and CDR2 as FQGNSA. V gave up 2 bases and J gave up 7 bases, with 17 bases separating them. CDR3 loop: CASSLLRGSSGGYTF. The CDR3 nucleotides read TGTGCCAGCAGCTTATTGAGGGGGTCCTCAGGTGGCTACACCTTC.